Below, 5 T cell receptor beta chains from the same sample are listed, as sequenced in a study of T cells in Graves' hyperthyroidism and ophthalmopathy. RNA transcripts provided the source from which TCR beta CDR3 regions were amplified. RT-PCR in the first round (using the HTBI primer set) targeted the TCR CDR3. Using its own MiXCR run on the multiplex PCR reads, TCRdb lists one record per CDR3 protein. The sample has more than 500,000 distinct CDR3 sequences; roughly 16% are singletons. Sequenced material: blood. The receptors shown here come from a woman aged 25-40 years with Graves' hyperthyroidism.

The chain links TRBV12-3 or TRBV12-4 to TRBJ1-1; D unresolved. Trimming shortened V by 3 bases and J by 7 bases, and 15 bases separated the two germline ends. The CDR3 is made up of 14 amino acids. The chain's CDR3 is CASSLSLPGGEAFF. The CDR3 DNA reads TGTGCCAGCAGTTTGAGTTTACCCGGTGGTGAAGCTTTCTTT.

V is TRBV2 and J is TRBJ1-5; D unresolved. Trimming shortened V by 7 bases and J by 6 bases, and 19 bases separated the two germline ends. The germline V gene has CDR1 SNHLY and CDR2 FYNNEI. The CDR3 extends over 15 amino acids. The DNA for the CDR3 is TGTGCCAGCAAGGAAGGGCCGGCCTTCAGTCAGCCCCAGCATTTT. Protein product: CASKEGPAFSQPQHF.

On this clonotype: Given a much more abundant clone one base away, this may be a read error. Here the CDR3 reads CASSFGSGDRPQHF. In nucleotides, the CDR3 is TGTGCCAGCAGTTTCGGATCTGGGGATCGGCCCCAGCATTTT. This chain connects TRBV2 to TRBJ1-5; the D is unclear. From germline, CDR1 is SNHLY and CDR2 FYNNEI. Trimming left V 5 bases short and J 9 bases short, with 17 bases between. CDR3 length: 14 amino acids.

The chain carries TRBV27 and TRBJ2-1, with D possibly matching TRBD2 (7 bases). The better agreement between TRBJ2-7 and the DNA end casts doubt on the J call. The CDR3 extends over 16 amino acids. Germline V lookup: CDR1 MNHEY, CDR2 SMNVEV (reference sequence). CDR3 loop: CASSSPVGGAGNEQYF. The DNA for the CDR3 is TGTGCCAGCAGTTCCCCGGTGGGGGGGGCCGGGAATGAGCAGTACTTC.

This clonotype appeared a single time. The genes are TRBV2 and TRBJ2-1; TRBD1 matches 7 bases. The length of the CDR3 is 16 residues. The germline gives CDR1 SNHLY, CDR2 FYNNEI. V lost 6 bases, J lost 7 bases, and 15 bases stayed unmatched. The CDR3 nucleotides read TGTGCCAGCAGACCCGGAGAGGGGGCCAGTATGAATGAGCAGTTCTTC. This sequence encodes CASRPGEGASMNEQFF.